The 29 T cell receptor beta chains in this list originate from one sample, sequenced in a study of T cells in Graves' hyperthyroidism and ophthalmopathy. There were TCR beta CDR3 regions amplified from RNA transcripts. The HTBI set primed first-round TCR CDR3 RT-PCR. TCRdb re-derived calls from the multiplex PCR reads in MiXCR, one entry per CDR3 protein. The sample gives roughly 380,000 distinct CDR3 sequences, approximately 13% of which show up once; approximately 11% is in the top ten. The sample comprised blood. These receptor sequences come from a woman aged 55-70 years with Graves' hyperthyroidism.

This clonotype was seen repeatedly, ten times or more. The chain links TRBV6-1 to TRBJ2-1, with 9 bases aligning to TRBD2. Germline V lookup: CDR1 MNHNS, CDR2 SASEGT. J gave up 0 bases and V 5 bases, and 8 bases lay outside the gene matches. This CDR3 spans 17 amino acids. CDR3 sequence reads: CASSSTDSGSSYNEQFF. DNA of the CDR3: TGTGCCAGCAGTTCCACGGATAGCGGGAGCTCCTACAATGAGCAGTTCTTC.

This clonotype was detected many times. V and J are TRBV2 and TRBJ2-1; TRBD2 matches at 9 bases. CDR3 length: 15 residues. The J segment lost 4 bases and the V segment lost 6 bases, leaving 7 bases of the junction unmatched. Germline V CDR1 and CDR2: SNHLY, FYNNEI. The CDR3 sequence: CASSSSTSGYNEQFF. The CDR3 DNA sequence: TGTGCCAGCAGCTCTAGCACTAGCGGGTACAATGAGCAGTTCTTC.

Many counts were recorded for this clonotype. The chain couples TRBV30 to TRBJ2-2; 9 bases align to TRBD2. The V and J ends lost 2 bases and 5 bases, in that order; junction bases with no gene match: 6. The CDR3 loop spans 15 amino acids. Germline values: CDR1 GTSNPN, CDR2 SVGIG (reference sequence). The CDR3 loop reads CAWSKAGGGTGELFF. In DNA, the CDR3 is TGTGCCTGGAGTAAAGCGGGAGGAGGGACCGGGGAGCTGTTTTTT.

A single count supports this clonotype. Being one base from a much bigger clone, this may be a read error. The chain joins TRBV28 to TRBJ2-7; tentatively, D is TRBD1 or TRBD2 (5 bases each). The CDR3 length is 14 residues. Germline CDR1 is MDHEN and CDR2 is SYDVKM. CDR3 loop: CAISLRGLTYEQYF. In DNA, the CDR3 is TGTGCCATCAGTTTGAGGGGCCTTACCTACGAGCAGTACTTC.

This clonotype occurred a few times. The chain uses TRBV29-1 and TRBJ1-1; 8 bases match TRBD1. Germline CDR1 is SQVTM and CDR2 is ANQGSEA. This CDR3 region has 12 residues. V shed 7 bases and J 1 base; nucleotides not matched to a gene: 2. The CDR3 DNA follows: TGCAGCGCGGGGACAGGGAACACTGAAGCTTTCTTT. It is translated as CSAGTGNTEAFF.

This clonotype has at least ten counts. The chain uses TRBV7-9 and TRBJ2-7; the D gene is possibly TRBD1 (6 bases). The CDR3 loop spans 17 amino acids. CDR1 SEHNR and CDR2 FQNEAQ come from the germline V gene (reference sequence). Trimming removed 1 base from V and 3 bases from J, with 19 bases in between. This CDR3 reads CASSLGQDSVSYYEQYF. In DNA form, the CDR3 reads TGTGCCAGCAGCTTAGGTCAGGACAGTGTGTCCTACTACGAGCAGTACTTC. Full variable domain (remainder filled in from reference TRBV7-9 and TRBJ2-7): DTGVSQNPRHKITKRGQNVTFRCDPISEHNRLYWYRQTLGQGPEFLTYFQNEAQLEKSRLLSDRFSAERPKGSFSTLEIQRTEQGDSAMYLCASSLGQDSVSYYEQYFGPGTRLTVT.

In this sample, this clonotype turned up many times. V usage is TRBV11-2 and J usage is TRBJ2-5; TRBD1 is a possible D gene (7 bases). The V and J ends lost 3 bases and 1 base respectively, with 12 bases between them. CDR1 and CDR2 from the germline V gene are SGHAT and FQNNGV. This CDR3 region has 15 residues. In nucleotides, the CDR3 is TGTGCCAGCAGCTTTTGGAGGGGGCCCCAAGAGACCCAGTACTTC. Its translation is CASSFWRGPQETQYF.

This clonotype occurred many times. This chain links TRBV27 with TRBJ2-3; D call uncertain. The CDR3 sequence is 13 residues long. V lost 8 bases and J lost 1, with 10 bases in between. Germline V lookup: CDR1 MNHEY, CDR2 SMNVEV (reference sequence). CDR3 amino acids: CASGPQGTDTQYF. The CDR3 nucleotides are TGTGCCAGCGGGCCCCAGGGCACAGATACGCAGTATTTT.

Comments on this clonotype: An end of the junction does not agree with germline; a read error may underlie this. The J gene is TRBJ2-5, the V gene TRBV7-7, with TRBD1 matching 7 bases. The CDR3 runs to 13 residues. Germline CDR1 SSHAT, CDR2 FNYEAQ (reference sequence). The CDR3 spells CASSPGQKETQYF. The CDR3 DNA follows: TGTGCTAGCAGCCCGGGACAGAAAGAGACCCAGTACTTC.

V and J are TRBV4-1 and TRBJ1-2; D gene uncertain. CDR3 length: 13 amino acids. V lost 1 base to trimming and J lost 8 bases, with 11 bases between them. The V gene's germline CDR1 is MGHRA and CDR2 YSYEKL. Here the CDR3 DNA reads TGCGCCAGCAGCCAAGTGGACCTAGGGGGCTACACCTTC. Translated: CASSQVDLGGYTF.

This chain connects TRBV24-1 to TRBJ2-3; 8 bases line up with TRBD2. The CDR3 totals 15 residues. The germline V gene has CDR1 KGHDR and CDR2 SFDVKD. The J segment lost 4 bases and the V segment lost 9 bases, leaving 11 bases of the junction unmatched. CDR3 DNA: TGTGCCACCGGGGGGGCCAGCGGGAGTTCAGATACGCAGTATTTT. This translates into CATGGASGSSDTQYF.

This clonotype was detected ten times or more. The V and J genes are TRBV15 and TRBJ2-7; 7 nucleotides line up with TRBD1. The CDR3 extends over 15 amino acids. The junction had 7 bases not matched to a gene; V was cut back by 5 bases and J by 0 bases. Germline V gene lookup returns CDR1 LNHNV and CDR2 YYDKDF (reference sequence). In DNA, the CDR3 is TGTGCCACCAGCGCACGACAGGGCCACTCCTACGAGCAGTACTTC. Amino acids: CATSARQGHSYEQYF.

This clonotype was detected ten times or more. The chain has TRBV11-2 and TRBJ2-7; 11 positions match TRBD2. After removal of 2 bases from V and 3 bases from J, the junction contained 9 bases not matched to a gene. CDR1 and CDR2 from the germline V gene are SGHAT and FQNNGV. The CDR3 consists of 17 residues. CDR3 loop: CASSLKGLAVGYYEQYF. CDR3 DNA: TGTGCCAGCAGCTTAAAGGGACTAGCGGTCGGCTACTACGAGCAGTACTTC.

The chain recombines TRBV5-1 with TRBJ2-1; D gene unclear. The CDR3 consists of 15 residues. The germline gives CDR1 SGHRS, CDR2 YFSETQ. V gave up 4 bases and J gave up 1 base, with 12 bases separating them. Here the CDR3 DNA reads TGCGCCAGCAGCCCAGTCCCCGGGTCCTACAATGAGCAGTTCTTC. It yields the protein CASSPVPGSYNEQFF.

This clonotype was detected ten times or more. The CDR3 spells CASAPGRGRETQYF. CDR3 coding DNA: TGTGCCAGCGCGCCCGGGAGGGGGCGCGAGACCCAGTACTTC. The rearrangement joins TRBV2 to TRBJ2-5; tentatively, D is TRBD2 (8 bases). CDR1 SNHLY and CDR2 FYNNEI come from the germline V gene. V lost 8 bases and J 5 bases, leaving 18 bases between the germline ends. The CDR3 is 14 amino acids.

This clonotype was counted many times. CDR3 nucleotide sequence: TGCAGCGTTGATGGGGGGAGGGCCTCATACTACAATGAGCAGTTCTTC. Protein product: CSVDGGRASYYNEQFF. The chain employs TRBV29-1 and TRBJ2-1; 7 bases agree with TRBD2. This CDR3 region has 16 residues. The V gene's germline CDR1 is SQVTM and CDR2 ANQGSEA. The junction had 11 bases not matched to a gene; V was cut back by 3 bases and J by 3 bases.

This clonotype appeared a single time. The rearrangement uses TRBV11-3 and TRBJ2-3; 11 bases line up with TRBD2. Germline CDR1 SGHNT, CDR2 YENEEA. V shed 5 bases, J shed 3 bases, and the junction held 4 bases outside the gene matches. The length of the CDR3 is 15 residues. CDR3 sequence reads: CASSTGLAETDTQYF. The CDR3 DNA is TGTGCCAGCAGCACGGGACTAGCGGAGACAGATACGCAGTATTTT. Full variable domain (outside the CDR3, taken from reference TRBV11-3 and TRBJ2-3): EAGVVQSPRYKIIEKKQPVAFWCNPISGHNTLYWYLQNLGQGPELLIRYENEEAVDDSQLPKDRFSAERLKGVDSTLKIQPAELGDSAVYLCASSTGLAETDTQYFGPGTRLTVL.

A few counts support this clonotype. The chain employs TRBV2 and TRBJ2-7; no firm D call. The V gene lost 8 bases and the J gene lost 2 bases, with 10 bases spanning the gap. This CDR3 has 12 amino acids. Germline CDR1 is SNHLY and CDR2 is FYNNEI. The CDR3 coding sequence is TGTGCCAGCGCCGGAACCACCTACGAGCAGTACTTC. Its translation is CASAGTTYEQYF.

The chain links TRBV11-2 to TRBJ2-1; 11 bases agree with TRBD2. Germline CDR1 is SGHAT and CDR2 is FQNNGV. This CDR3 spans 16 amino acids. After removal of 8 bases from V and 7 bases from J, the junction contained 13 bases not matched to a gene. The CDR3: CASGGLAGGGVNEQFF. CDR3 bases: TGTGCCAGCGGCGGGTTAGCGGGAGGGGGTGTGAATGAGCAGTTCTTC.

This clonotype was observed at least ten times. A read error may account for a junction end that differs from germline. This rearrangement joins TRBV5-1 to TRBJ1-4; unclear D gene. Looked up from germline, CDR1 is SGHRS and CDR2 is YFSETQ. The length of the CDR3 is 14 residues. CDR3 protein: CASSLAGLNEKLFF. Here the CDR3 DNA reads TGTGCCAGCAGCTTAGCTGGTCTTAATGAAAAACTGTTTTTT.

In this sample, this clonotype turned up a few times. The chain couples TRBV30 to TRBJ2-1; 10 positions match TRBD2. V lost 3 bases and J lost 3; bases outside the gene matches: 2. The CDR3 runs 14 residues. CDR1 GTSNPN and CDR2 SVGIG come from the germline V gene (reference sequence). CDR3: CAWRASGSYNEQFF. The CDR3 DNA reads TGTGCCTGGAGGGCTAGCGGGAGCTACAATGAGCAGTTCTTC.

This clonotype has a handful of counts. This chain links TRBV27 with TRBJ2-7; 12 bases fit TRBD2. The CDR3 totals 15 residues. Germline assignment: CDR1 MNHEY and CDR2 SMNVEV (reference sequence). V trimming: 6 bases; J trimming: 1 base; junction bases outside the gene matches: 4. The CDR3 reads CASRAGLAGSYEQYF. The CDR3, as DNA: TGTGCCAGCAGGGCAGGACTAGCGGGGTCCTACGAGCAGTACTTC.

This clonotype was seen many times. The chain carries TRBV12-3 or TRBV12-4 and TRBJ2-1; TRBD2 agrees at 12 bases. V lost 6 bases, J lost 5 bases, and 11 bases stayed unmatched. The CDR3 totals 17 residues. In nucleotides, the CDR3 is TGTGCCAGCAGCCAGACTAGCGGGAGTGATGTAGACAATGAGCAGTTCTTC. Amino acid sequence: CASSQTSGSDVDNEQFF.

The table lists this clonotype with many counts. This chain connects TRBV12-3 or TRBV12-4 to TRBJ2-3; 11 bases align to TRBD2. The CDR3 runs to 14 residues. V was clipped by 2 bases and J by 9 bases; unmatched bases: 4. The CDR3 here is CASSLNSGRGTQYF. CDR3 DNA sequence: TGTGCCAGCAGTTTAAATAGCGGGAGGGGGACGCAGTATTTT.

The V gene is TRBV19, the J gene TRBJ1-5; 7 bases align to TRBD1. Germline V lookup: CDR1 LNHDA, CDR2 SQIVND (reference sequence). CDR3 size: 15 residues. J gave up 3 bases and V 3 bases, and 5 bases lay outside the gene matches. Here the CDR3 reads CASSMVGQNNQPQHF. The CDR3 region has the DNA TGTGCCAGTAGTATGGTGGGACAGAACAATCAGCCCCAGCATTTT.

By its share, this clonotype is medium-sized. The chain is built from TRBV6-1 and TRBJ2-7; TRBD2 matches at 12 bases. Losses at the gene ends were 4 bases for V and 6 bases for J; bases not matched to a gene: 10. CDR1 MNHNS and CDR2 SASEGT come from the germline V gene. The CDR3 is 16 residues long. The CDR3 here is CASSVLAGGPAGEQYF. CDR3 in DNA: TGTGCCAGCAGTGTACTAGCGGGAGGACCCGCCGGCGAGCAGTACTTC.

This clonotype has at least ten counts. The chain recombines TRBV30 with TRBJ1-5, with 8 bases identical to TRBD1. V lost 4 bases, J lost 5 bases, and 10 bases stayed unmatched. Germline CDR1 is GTSNPN and CDR2 is SVGIG (reference sequence). The CDR3 has 15 amino acids. The CDR3 protein is CAWTADRDPHQPQHF. The DNA of the CDR3 is TGTGCCTGGACCGCGGACAGGGATCCCCATCAGCCCCAGCATTTT.

J is TRBJ2-1 and V is TRBV20-1, with D hard to call. Deletions cut 3 bases from V and 14 bases from J, with 14 bases between. Germline values: CDR1 DFQATT, CDR2 SNEGSKA (reference sequence). The CDR3 runs to 11 residues. The chain's CDR3 is CSARIFGLEFF. In DNA form, the CDR3 reads TGCAGTGCTAGGATATTCGGGTTGGAGTTCTTC.

This clonotype was observed many times. The rearrangement joins TRBV2 to TRBJ2-1; tentatively, D is TRBD1 or TRBD2 (5 bases each). This CDR3 comprises 12 residues. V lost 5 bases to trimming and J lost 9 bases, with 11 bases between them. Germline loops: CDR1 SNHLY, CDR2 FYNNEI. CDR3 DNA: TGTGCCAGCAGTTTGGTGGGACCTGAGCAGTTCTTC. It translates to CASSLVGPEQFF.